A selection of T cell receptor beta chains follows, all from one sample in a study of cytomegalovirus exposure and HLA in healthy donors. The table came from immunoSEQ multiplex PCR; TCRdb's copy has only in-frame clones and leaves some out. This sample has 100,000 to 150,000 clones, with 70% to 80% found just once. The sample was PBMCs. Source of these receptors: a man aged 50 to 59 in good health and CMV-seropositive. The CDR3 runs from the conserved cysteine through the conserved F or W. Each record gives: J gene, V gene, CDR3 protein.

J gene: TRBJ2-2
V gene: TRBV27
CDR3 protein: CASRIQGSGELFF

J gene: TRBJ1-1
V gene: TRBV18
CDR3 protein: CASSPRLTGDTEAFF

J gene: TRBJ1-1
V gene: TRBV5-4
CDR3 protein: CASSINTEAFF

J gene: TRBJ2-6
V gene: TRBV2
CDR3 protein: CASSADRGLPGANVLTF

J gene: TRBJ1-5
V gene: TRBV28
CDR3 protein: CASSTGQHSNQPQHF

J gene: TRBJ2-2
V gene: TRBV27
CDR3 protein: CASSRGGTGELFF

J gene: TRBJ1-1
V gene: TRBV19
CDR3 protein: CASSTSEEEGINTEAFF

J gene: TRBJ1-1
V gene: TRBV4-1
CDR3 protein: CASSQVGSGRTNTEAFF

J gene: TRBJ2-5
V gene: TRBV14
CDR3 protein: CASSQVTGRQETQYF

J gene: TRBJ1-6
V gene: TRBV9
CDR3 protein: CASSVQGGGSPLHF

J gene: TRBJ1-6
V gene: TRBV5-1
CDR3 protein: CASSPDSNSPLHF

J gene: TRBJ1-1
V gene: TRBV19
CDR3 protein: CASSRQENTEAFF

J gene: TRBJ1-2
V gene: TRBV5-4
CDR3 protein: CASSLDEAPSYTF

J gene: TRBJ2-1
V gene: TRBV7-8
CDR3 protein: CASSYTSTSGSSIYNEQFF

J gene: TRBJ1-6
V gene: TRBV6-1
CDR3 protein: CASSEALRSYNSPLHF

J gene: TRBJ1-1
V gene: TRBV15
CDR3 protein: CATSSGTGRGYTEAFF

J gene: TRBJ2-3
V gene: TRBV5-4
CDR3 protein: CASSAGTGGTDTQYF

J gene: TRBJ1-2
V gene: TRBV2
CDR3 protein: CASNSYGYTF

J gene: TRBJ1-4
V gene: TRBV6-1
CDR3 protein: CASSGRDEKLFF

J gene: TRBJ2-7
V gene: TRBV18
CDR3 protein: CASSPPAGAAGYEQYF

J gene: TRBJ2-7
V gene: TRBV7-9
CDR3 protein: CASSPRLGSEQYF

J gene: TRBJ1-4
V gene: TRBV6-1
CDR3 protein: CASHSGWADEKLFF

J gene: TRBJ2-6
V gene: TRBV7-9
CDR3 protein: CASSFFSSGANVLTF

J gene: TRBJ1-2
V gene: TRBV5-1
CDR3 protein: CASSSLAGHHGYTF

J gene: TRBJ1-1
V gene: TRBV10-3
CDR3 protein: CATMTGSAEAFF

J gene: TRBJ1-1
V gene: TRBV5-1
CDR3 protein: CASSVNRGRTEAFF

J gene: TRBJ1-3
V gene: TRBV4-3
CDR3 protein: CASSQEPGRSYGNTIYF

J gene: TRBJ1-6
V gene: TRBV27
CDR3 protein: CASSLATGTGHSPLHF

J gene: TRBJ2-1
V gene: TRBV2
CDR3 protein: CASSEAPGQKYNEQFF

J gene: TRBJ2-7
V gene: TRBV19
CDR3 protein: CASSIVGGYYEQYF

J gene: TRBJ2-7
V gene: TRBV30
CDR3 protein: CAWSRLAPYEQYF

J gene: TRBJ2-7
V gene: TRBV5-1
CDR3 protein: CASEKEGSYEQYF